This TCR beta chain was found in a study of cytomegalovirus exposure and HLA in healthy donors. It was with 60 Vbeta and 13 Jbeta primers that the PCR ran. Assay used: immunoSEQ multiplex PCR; TCRdb lists only in-frame clones, some missing. This sample yields 30,000 to 45,000 clones, of which roughly 76% are seen a single time; about 10% belongs to the top ten. Germline values: CDR1 SQVTM, CDR2 ANQGSEA. Losses at the gene ends were 5 bases for V and 6 bases for J; bases not matched to a gene: 4. The CDR3 is 12 amino acids. This TCR was sampled from a middle-aged woman in good health and CMV-seronegative. The chain employs TRBV29-1 and TRBJ2-1; 7 bases align to TRBD1. Sequencing was performed on PBMCs. The CDR3 region is CSVSRQGNEQFF. As DNA, the CDR3 is TGCAGCGTTAGCCGACAGGGCAATGAGCAGTTCTTC.